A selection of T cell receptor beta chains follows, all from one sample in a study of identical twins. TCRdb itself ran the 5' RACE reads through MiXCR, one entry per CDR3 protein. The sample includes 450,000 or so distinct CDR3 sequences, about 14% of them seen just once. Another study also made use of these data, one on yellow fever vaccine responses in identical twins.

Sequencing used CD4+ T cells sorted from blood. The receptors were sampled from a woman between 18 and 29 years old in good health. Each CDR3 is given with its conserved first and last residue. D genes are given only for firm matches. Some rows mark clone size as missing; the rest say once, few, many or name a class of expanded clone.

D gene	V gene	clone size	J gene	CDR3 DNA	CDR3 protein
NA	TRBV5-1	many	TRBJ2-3	TGCGCCAGCAGCTTGGGGCTAGGAGCGGATACGCAGTATTTT	CASSLGLGADTQYF
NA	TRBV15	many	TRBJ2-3	TGTGCCACCAGCAGAGATTTACCGGATACGCAGTATTTT	CATSRDLPDTQYF
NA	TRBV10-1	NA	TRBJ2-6	TGCGCCAGCAGTGATAGCCACAGGGCTGGGGCCAACGTCCTGACTTTC	CASSDSHRAGANVLTF
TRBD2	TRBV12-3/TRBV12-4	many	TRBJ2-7	TGTGCCAGCAGCTTAGGCTCCATCGGGGGGTACGAGCAGTACTTC	CASSLGSIGGYEQYF
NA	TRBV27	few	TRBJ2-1	TGTGCCAGCCGAAGTTTAGGGGGGATTTCGTCCTTC	CASRSLGGISSF
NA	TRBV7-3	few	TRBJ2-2	TGTGCCAGCAGCTTAAGCAGGGCCTTAGGGCCCGGGGAGCTGTTTTTT	CASSLSRALGPGELFF
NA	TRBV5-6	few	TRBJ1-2	TGTGCCAGCAGCCGAAAACTACAGGGTTCTAATTGGAATGGCTACACCTTC	CASSRKLQGSNWNGYTF
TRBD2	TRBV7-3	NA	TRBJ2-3	TGTGCCAGCAGCACCAGACTAGCGGGGGAGTTTACAGATACGCAGTATTTT	CASSTRLAGEFTDTQYF
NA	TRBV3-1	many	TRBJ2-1	TGTGCCAGCAGCCGCCCTACTGACTCCGGGGGCAATGAGCAGTTCTTC	CASSRPTDSGGNEQFF
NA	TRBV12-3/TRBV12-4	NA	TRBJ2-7	TGTGCCAGCAGGGTGGGACGCTCCTACGAGCAGTACTTC	CASRVGRSYEQYF
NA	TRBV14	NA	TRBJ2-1	TGTGCCAGCAGCCAAGAATATCGTCCAGGGAAATTTGAGCAGTTCTTC	CASSQEYRPGKFEQFF
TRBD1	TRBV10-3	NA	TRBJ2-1	TGTGCCATCAGTGAGGCTATCCTACAGGGGGGAACCCTCGGTGAGCAGTTCTTC	CAISEAILQGGTLGEQFF
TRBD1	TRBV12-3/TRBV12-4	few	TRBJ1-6	TGTGCCAGCAGTTTAGGCACAGGGGGCGAAGCAAACTCACCCCTCCACTTT	CASSLGTGGEANSPLHF
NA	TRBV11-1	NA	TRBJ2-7	TGTGCCAGCAGCTCCAGGACGGGAGTTCGGTACGAGCAGTACTTC	CASSSRTGVRYEQYF
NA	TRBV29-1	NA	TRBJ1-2	TGCAGCGTTGAATCCCGCTATGGCTACACCTTC	CSVESRYGYTF
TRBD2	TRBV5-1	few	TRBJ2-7	TGCGCCAGCAGCTTGGATCCGGGAGGAGTATCCTACGAGCAGTACTTC	CASSLDPGGVSYEQYF
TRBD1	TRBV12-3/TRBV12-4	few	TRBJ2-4	TGTGCCAGCAGGGGACAGGGGTGGAACATTCAGTACTTC	CASRGQGWNIQYF
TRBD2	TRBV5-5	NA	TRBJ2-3	TGTGCCAGCAGCTTCAGCGGGAGGACAGATACGCAGTATTTT	CASSFSGRTDTQYF
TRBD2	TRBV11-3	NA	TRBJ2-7	TGTGCCAGCAGCCCCGGACTAGCGGACACCTACGAGCAGTACTTC	CASSPGLADTYEQYF
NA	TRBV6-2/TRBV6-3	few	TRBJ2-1	TGTGCCAGCAGTAGAACGGGGACCTACAATGAGCAGTTCTTC	CASSRTGTYNEQFF
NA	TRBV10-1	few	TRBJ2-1	TGCGCCAGCAGTGAGTCGATGTACAATGAGCAGTTCTTC	CASSESMYNEQFF
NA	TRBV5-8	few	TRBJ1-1	TGTGCCAGCAGCTTATCTGGACGCGTCGGAGCTTTCTTT	CASSLSGRVGAFF
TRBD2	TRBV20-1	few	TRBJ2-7	TGCAGTGCTAGAGCGGGTAGCGGGAGTAACTACGAGCAGTACTTC	CSARAGSGSNYEQYF
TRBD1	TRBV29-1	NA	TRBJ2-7	TGCAGCGTACGCCCTGTGGGCAGGGGGTCAGGCGAGCAGTACTTC	CSVRPVGRGSGEQYF
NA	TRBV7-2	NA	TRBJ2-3	TGTGCCAGCAGCTTAGTAGGGGGGGGTAACACAGATACGCAGTATTTT	CASSLVGGGNTDTQYF
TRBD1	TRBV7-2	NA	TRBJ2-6	TGTGCCAGCAGTTTGACAGGGGGCGCGGGTGGGGCCAACGTCCTGACTTTC	CASSLTGGAGGANVLTF
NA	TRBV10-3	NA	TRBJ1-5	TGTGCCATCAGTGCCGATAGCAATCAGCCCCAGCATTTT	CAISADSNQPQHF
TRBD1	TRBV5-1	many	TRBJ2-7	TGCGCCAGCCGACCCACCCCGGACAGGTACGAGCAGTACTTC	CASRPTPDRYEQYF
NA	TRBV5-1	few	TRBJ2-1	TGCGCCAGCAGCTTGGCCATAGGGACGGGTGGTGAGCAGTTCTTC	CASSLAIGTGGEQFF
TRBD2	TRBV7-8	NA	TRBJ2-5	TGTGCCAGCAGCCGGACCGGGACTAGAGTAGGCCAAGAGACCCAGTACTTC	CASSRTGTRVGQETQYF
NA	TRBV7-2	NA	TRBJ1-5	TGTGCCAGCAGTCAATTTCCCCAGCCCCAGCATTTT	CASSQFPQPQHF
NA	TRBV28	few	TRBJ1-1	TGTGCCAGCAGTCGGGGTTTTGAAGCTTTCTTT	CASSRGFEAFF
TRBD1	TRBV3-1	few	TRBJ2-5	TGTGCCAGCAGCCAACGGACAGGGGGAAGGCAAGAGACCCAGTACTTC	CASSQRTGGRQETQYF
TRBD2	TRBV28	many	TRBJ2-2	TGTGCCAGCAGACTAGCGGGAGGCCGCACCGGGGAGCTGTTTTTT	CASRLAGGRTGELFF
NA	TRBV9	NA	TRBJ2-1	TGTACCAGCAGCGTAGGAGCGGATAGCGCGGGGAATGAGCAGTTCTTC	CTSSVGADSAGNEQFF
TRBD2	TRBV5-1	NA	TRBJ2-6	TGCGCCAGCAGCCGAGAACTAGCGGCAAAAAGCTCTGGGGCCAACGTCCTGACTTTC	CASSRELAAKSSGANVLTF
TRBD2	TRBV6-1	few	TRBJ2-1	TGTGCCAGCAGTAATGCGGGGGGGACTTTCAATGAGCAGTTCTTC	CASSNAGGTFNEQFF
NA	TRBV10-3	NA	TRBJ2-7	TGTGCCATCAAACCCCGGGGAGATTCCTACGAGCAGTACTTC	CAIKPRGDSYEQYF
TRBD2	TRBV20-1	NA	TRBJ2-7	TGCAGTGTTGGATCTAGCGGGGAGCAGTACTTC	CSVGSSGEQYF
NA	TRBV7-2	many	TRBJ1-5	TGTGCCAGCAGCTCCCTCGACCTCTCCGGTGTGCCCCAGCATTTT	CASSSLDLSGVPQHF
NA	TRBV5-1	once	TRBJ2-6	TGCGCCAGCAGCATTCGGGCACTGATGGGGGGGGCCAACGTCCTGACTTTC	CASSIRALMGGANVLTF
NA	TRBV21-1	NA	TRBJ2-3	TGTGCCAGCAGCAAAGGGAGGGGGAGCACAGATACGCAGTATTTT	CASSKGRGSTDTQYF
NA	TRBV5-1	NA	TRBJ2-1	TGCGCCAGCAGCTTGGAGCTTGAGCAGTTCTTC	CASSLELEQFF
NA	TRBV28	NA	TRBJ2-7	TGTGCCAGCAGCTCGAGCTCCTACAAGCAGTACTTC	CASSSSSYKQYF
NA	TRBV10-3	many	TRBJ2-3	TGTGCCATCAGTGAGAATTTGGAGGGAGATACGCAGTATTTT	CAISENLEGDTQYF
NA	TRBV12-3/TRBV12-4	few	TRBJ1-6	TGTGCCAGCAGTTTTAATCCCCGCGATTCACCCCTCCACTTT	CASSFNPRDSPLHF
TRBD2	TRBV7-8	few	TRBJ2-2	TGTGCCAGCAGCTTACGAGAGGGACTAGCATCCACCGGGGAGCTGTTTTTT	CASSLREGLASTGELFF
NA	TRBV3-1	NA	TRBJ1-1	TGTGCCAGCAGCCGAACAACAGGGGAAGCTTTCTTT	CASSRTTGEAFF
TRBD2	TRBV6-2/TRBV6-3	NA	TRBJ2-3	TGTGCCAGCACCCTCCAAGCTAGCGGGAGTTTCACAGATACGCAGTATTTT	CASTLQASGSFTDTQYF
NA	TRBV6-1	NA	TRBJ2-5	TGTGCCAGCAGACCGCCGGGGCCGCAAGAGACCCAGTACTTC	CASRPPGPQETQYF
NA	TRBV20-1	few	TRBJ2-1	TGCAGTGCCGCTTGGGGCGGGAAACCCGGGAATGAGCAGTTCTTC	CSAAWGGKPGNEQFF
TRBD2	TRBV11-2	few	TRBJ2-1	TGTGCCAGCAGCTTAGGAGCGGGGGATAACAATGAGCAGTTCTTC	CASSLGAGDNNEQFF
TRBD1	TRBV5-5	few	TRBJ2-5	TGTGCCAGCAGCTCCCTGACAGGGCAAGAGACCCAGTACTTC	CASSSLTGQETQYF
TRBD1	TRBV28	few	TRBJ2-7	TGTGCCAGCAGCCTCGACAGGGTCCCAAGGGAGCAGTACTTC	CASSLDRVPREQYF
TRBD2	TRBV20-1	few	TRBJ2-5	TGCAGTGCTAGAGATTGGCCCGGACTAGCGGGGTTAGAGACCCAGTACTTC	CSARDWPGLAGLETQYF
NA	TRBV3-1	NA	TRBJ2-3	TGTGCCAGCAGCCAAGAACCCGTACAGACTACGCAGTATTTT	CASSQEPVQTTQYF
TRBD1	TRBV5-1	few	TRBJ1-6	TGCGCCAGCAGCTTGGCCGGGACAGGAGGTTCACCCCTCCACTTT	CASSLAGTGGSPLHF